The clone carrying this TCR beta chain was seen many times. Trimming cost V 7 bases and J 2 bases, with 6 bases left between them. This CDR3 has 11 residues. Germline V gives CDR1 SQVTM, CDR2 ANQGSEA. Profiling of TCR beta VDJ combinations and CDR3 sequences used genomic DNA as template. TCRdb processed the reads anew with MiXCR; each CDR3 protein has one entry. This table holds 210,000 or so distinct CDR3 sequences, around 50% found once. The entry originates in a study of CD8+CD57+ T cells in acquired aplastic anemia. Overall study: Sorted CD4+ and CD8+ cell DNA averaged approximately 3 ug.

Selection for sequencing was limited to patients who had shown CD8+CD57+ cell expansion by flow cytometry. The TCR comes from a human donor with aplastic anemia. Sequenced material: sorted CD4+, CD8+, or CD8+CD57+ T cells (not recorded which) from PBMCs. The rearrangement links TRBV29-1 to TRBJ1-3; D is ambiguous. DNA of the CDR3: TGCAGCGGAGGAACTGGAAACACCATATATTTT. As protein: CSGGTGNTIYF.